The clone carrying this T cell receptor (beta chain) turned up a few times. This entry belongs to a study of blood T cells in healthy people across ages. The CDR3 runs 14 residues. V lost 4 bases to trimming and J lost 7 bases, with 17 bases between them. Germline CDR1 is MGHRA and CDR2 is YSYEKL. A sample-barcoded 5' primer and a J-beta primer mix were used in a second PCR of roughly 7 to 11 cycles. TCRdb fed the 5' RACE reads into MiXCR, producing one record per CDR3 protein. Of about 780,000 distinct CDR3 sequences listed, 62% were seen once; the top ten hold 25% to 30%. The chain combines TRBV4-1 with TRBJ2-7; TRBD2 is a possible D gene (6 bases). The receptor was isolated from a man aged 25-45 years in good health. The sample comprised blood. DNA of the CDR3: TGCGCCAGCAGCCCGCGACCGGGAGTGGGTGAGCAGTACTTC. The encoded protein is CASSPRPGVGEQYF.